The present entry profiles one T cell receptor beta chain with its context. The sample belongs to a study of shared clonotypes between healthy human individuals. The repertoire was sequenced with immunoSEQ multiplex PCR; TCRdb's copy has only in-frame clones and lacks some. The sample holds some 1.5 million clones, roughly 96% seen once. The germline CDR1 and CDR2 sequences are SGDLS and YYNGEE. The V end was cut by 3 bases, the J end by 2 bases, with 9 bases between. This CDR3 comprises 14 residues. The receptor's source is a man between 25 and 39 years old in good health. V is TRBV9 and J is TRBJ2-1; tentatively, D is TRBD2 (6 bases). Sequenced sample: naive CD4+ T cells sorted from blood. Subset denoted: CD45RA+ positively selected. The CDR3 DNA reads as TGTGCCAGCAGCGATCGACTAGCCTACAATGAGCAGTTCTTC. Translation: CASSDRLAYNEQFF.